This record covers a single TCR beta chain. Its antigen is unknown. The data originate from a study of T cell responses to AZD1222 COVID-19 vaccine. Study-level results: Only after the peak T cell response were repertoires sampled. AZD1222 recipients seropositive at baseline numbered only six or seven.

Measured with immunoSEQ multiplex PCR; TCRdb has only the in-frame clones, and not every one. There are fewer than 95,000 clones in the sample; about 91% occur only once, and about 8% lies in the top ten. The CDR3 sequence is 11 residues long. CDR1 is SGHVS and CDR2 is FQNEAQ in the germline V gene. V lost 1 base to trimming and J lost 7 bases, with 2 bases between them. The sample in question was peripheral blood, obtained 28 days after the second AZD1222 dose. The V call is TRBV7-8, the J call TRBJ2-1; no clear D. This TCR was sampled from an adult who received the AZD1222 COVID-19 vaccine. In DNA form, the CDR3 reads TGTGCCAGCAGCTTAGATAATGAGCAGTTCTTC. Amino acids: CASSLDNEQFF.